Presented here are 17 T cell receptor beta chains from one specimen sequenced in a study of T cell responses to AZD1222 COVID-19 vaccine. The method was immunoSEQ multiplex PCR; TCRdb's version includes in-frame clones alone and lacks a portion of them. The data show 150,000 or so clones, with roughly nine tenths seen just once and 1.5% to 2% held by the top ten. The input for sequencing was peripheral blood, taken on day 0 of AZD1222 vaccination. Receptor source: an adult in good health.

The chain joins TRBV11-2 to TRBJ1-4, with D perhaps TRBD1 (5 bases). Trimming removed 2 bases at V and 3 bases at J, with 10 bases between. The germline V gene encodes CDR1 SGHAT and CDR2 FQNNGV. This CDR3 has 15 amino acids. The CDR3 sequence: CASSLQGFSNEKLFF. For the CDR3, the DNA is TGTGCCAGCAGCTTACAGGGATTTTCTAATGAAAAACTGTTTTTT.

The chain has TRBV28 and TRBJ1-5; tentatively, D is TRBD1 (6 bases). This CDR3 region has 15 residues. Trimming shortened V by 6 bases and J by 9 bases, and 21 bases separated the two germline ends. Germline CDR1 is MDHEN and CDR2 is SYDVKM. The CDR3 nucleotides are TGTGCCAGCAGCACAACAGGGAAAGGAATATGGCCCCAGCATTTT. Its translation is CASSTTGKGIWPQHF.

This clone was seen a handful of times. The chain employs TRBV5-1 and TRBJ2-2; D perhaps matches TRBD1 (5 bases). Trimming removed 1 base from V and 1 base from J, with 11 bases in between. The germline gives CDR1 SGHRS, CDR2 YFSETQ. This CDR3 contains 16 residues. CDR3 sequence (DNA): TGCGCCAGCAGCTTGAAAAGTACAGGGAACACCGGGGAGCTGTTTTTT. Translating gives CASSLKSTGNTGELFF. The variable domain in full, with the rest retrieved from reference TRBV5-1 and TRBJ2-2, is KAGVTQTPRYLIKTRGQQVTLSCSPISGHRSVSWYQQTPGQGLQFLFEYFSETQRNKGNFPGRFSGRQFSNSRSEMNVSTLELGDSALYLCASSLKSTGNTGELFFGEGSRLTVL.

The chain employs TRBV11-3 and TRBJ1-5; 8 positions agree with TRBD1. Per the germline V gene, CDR1 is SGHNT and CDR2 is YENEEA. This CDR3 has 15 amino acids. Trimming removed 1 base from V and 6 bases from J; junction bases left unmatched: 5. The CDR3 loop is CASSLATGVFQPQHF. The CDR3 DNA reads as TGTGCCAGCAGCTTAGCGACAGGGGTTTTTCAGCCCCAGCATTTT.

The gene calls are TRBV20-1 and TRBJ2-7, with D possibly TRBD2 on 6 matching bases. Between the trimmed V and J ends, which lost 3 bases and 5 bases, there was a span of 11 bases. The CDR3 is made up of 12 amino acids. Germline lookup yields CDR1 DFQATT and CDR2 SNEGSKA (reference sequence). CDR3 sequence (DNA): TGCAGTGCTAGTGGATGGGGGGACGAGCAGTACGTC. The encoded protein is CSASGWGDEQYV.

CDR3 sequence reads: CASSLAGTKGDGYTF. The CDR3 nucleotides are TGCGCCAGCAGCCTTGCCGGGACAAAGGGCGATGGCTACACCTTC. This chain links TRBV5-1 with TRBJ1-2, with D possibly TRBD1 on 6 matching bases. Per germline, CDR1 SGHRS and CDR2 YFSETQ. The CDR3 loop spans 15 amino acids. V gave up 4 bases and J gave up 6 bases, with 19 bases separating them.

The CDR3 sequence: CASTVGGGGTEAFF. In DNA, the CDR3 is TGTGCCAGTACCGTCGGGGGGGGTGGGACTGAAGCTTTCTTT. The V and J genes are TRBV19 and TRBJ1-1, with a tentative D call TRBD1 (5 bases). Germline loops: CDR1 LNHDA, CDR2 SQIVND (reference sequence). V gave up 7 bases and J gave up 5 bases, with 17 bases separating them. The CDR3 length is 14 residues.

The chain links TRBV29-1 to TRBJ2-7; 8 bases agree with TRBD1. With 7 bases clipped from V and 7 bases from J, the junction kept 9 bases outside the gene matches. Per the germline V gene, CDR1 is SQVTM and CDR2 is ANQGSEA. This CDR3 comprises 12 residues. The CDR3 here is CSGGQGRGEQYF. The CDR3 DNA reads as TGCAGCGGTGGACAGGGTCGTGGAGAGCAGTACTTC.

The chain carries TRBV12-3 or TRBV12-4 and TRBJ1-5, with D unclear. V lost 5 bases to trimming and J lost 10 bases, with 12 bases between them. This CDR3 comprises 12 residues. The CDR3 protein is CASSLTPEPQHF. The DNA of the CDR3 is TGTGCCAGCAGTCTCACACCGGAACCCCAGCATTTT.

V usage is TRBV28 and J usage is TRBJ2-7; D tentatively reads TRBD1 or TRBD2 (5 bases each). The CDR3 is 12 amino acids. Germline V gene sequence: CDR1 MDHEN, CDR2 SYDVKM. The V gene lost 6 bases and the J gene lost 6 bases, with 12 bases spanning the gap. The CDR3 sequence: CASSWDVREQYF. The DNA of the CDR3 is TGTGCCAGCAGCTGGGACGTCCGCGAGCAGTACTTC. The complete variable domain, with remaining parts taken from reference TRBV28 and TRBJ2-7, reads DVKVTQSSRYLVKRTGEKVFLECVQDMDHENMFWYRQDPGLGLRLIYFSYDVKMKEKGDIPEGYSVSREKKERFSLILESASTNQTSMYLCASSWDVREQYFGPGTRLTVT.

The rearrangement links TRBV5-6 to TRBJ1-3, with D perhaps TRBD1 (5 bases). Per germline, CDR1 SGHDT and CDR2 YYEEEE. This CDR3 spans 16 amino acids. V was pared by 1 base and J by 4 bases, with 15 bases between. The CDR3 DNA follows: TGTGCCAGCAGCTTGAGTGTCGGGACGCGGGGAAACACCATATATTTT. It is translated as CASSLSVGTRGNTIYF.

A remark on this clone: One end of the junction varies from germline; a read error may be responsible. The chain uses TRBV28 and TRBJ1-2; weak D call: TRBD1 (5 bases). The CDR3 loop spans 13 amino acids. Per the germline V gene, CDR1 is MDHEN and CDR2 is SYDVKM. CDR3 nucleotide sequence: TGTGCCACGTTCTCGGGGCGCTCCCCAGGAGGCTTCTTC. Translation gives CATFSGRSPGGFF.

This clone has only one observation. V and J are TRBV4-3 and TRBJ1-2, with D hard to call. CDR1 is LGHNA and CDR2 is YSLEER in the germline V gene. V shed 4 bases and J shed 0 bases, with 12 bases lying between them. The CDR3 contains 15 residues. The CDR3: CASSRSAGSNYGYTF. For the CDR3, the DNA is TGCGCCAGCAGCCGCTCGGCGGGCTCTAACTATGGCTACACCTTC.

The V gene is TRBV30, the J gene TRBJ1-5, with D possibly being TRBD1 (5 bases). V was cut by 0 bases and J by 3 bases, with 12 bases left in between. The CDR3 is 15 residues long. The germline V gene has CDR1 GTSNPN and CDR2 SVGIG (reference sequence). Here the CDR3 reads CAWSVNQGNNQPQHF. The CDR3 nucleotides are TGTGCCTGGAGTGTAAACCAGGGTAACAATCAGCCCCAGCATTTT.

The chain has TRBV9 and TRBJ1-5, with D possibly TRBD1 on 6 matching bases. Trimming left V 3 bases short and J 3 bases short, with 13 bases between. The germline V gene has CDR1 SGDLS and CDR2 YYNGEE. The CDR3 totals 15 residues. CDR3 nucleotide sequence: TGTGCCAGCAGCGCTACCTCAGGGGTCAATCAGCCCCAGCATTTT. Translation: CASSATSGVNQPQHF.

This chain links TRBV24-1 with TRBJ2-2; TRBD1 might be the D (5 bases). The CDR3 loop spans 12 amino acids. Looked up from germline, CDR1 is KGHDR and CDR2 is SFDVKD. CDR3 region: CLIGVNTGELFF. DNA of the CDR3: TGTCTTATAGGGGTGAACACCGGGGAGCTGTTTTTT.

The CDR3 DNA reads TGTGCCACCAGTTCGTGGGGGCTCGAGCAGTACTTC. Its translation is CATSSWGLEQYF. V gene TRBV24-1 combines with J gene TRBJ2-7; D may be TRBD1 (6 bases). The V end was cut by 6 bases, the J end by 6 bases, with 11 bases between. This CDR3 spans 12 amino acids. Per the germline V gene, CDR1 is KGHDR and CDR2 is SFDVKD.